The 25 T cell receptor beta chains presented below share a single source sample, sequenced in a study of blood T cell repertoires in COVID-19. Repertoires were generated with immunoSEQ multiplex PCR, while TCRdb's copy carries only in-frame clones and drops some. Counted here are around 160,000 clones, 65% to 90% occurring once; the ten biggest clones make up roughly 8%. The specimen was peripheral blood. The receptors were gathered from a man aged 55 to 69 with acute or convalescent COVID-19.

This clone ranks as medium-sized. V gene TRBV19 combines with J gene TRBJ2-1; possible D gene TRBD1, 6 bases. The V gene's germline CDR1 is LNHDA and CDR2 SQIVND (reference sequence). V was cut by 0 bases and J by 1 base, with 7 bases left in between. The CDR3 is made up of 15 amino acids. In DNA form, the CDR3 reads TGTGCCAGTAGTATAGACCAGGGGTCCTACAATGAGCAGTTCTTC. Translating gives CASSIDQGSYNEQFF.

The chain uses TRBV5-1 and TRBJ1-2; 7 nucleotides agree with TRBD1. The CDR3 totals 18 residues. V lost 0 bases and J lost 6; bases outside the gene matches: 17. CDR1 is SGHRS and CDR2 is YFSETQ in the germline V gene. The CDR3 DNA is TGCGCCAGCAGCTTGGGCCGGGACAGAGGTGGAGTGGATGATGGCTACACCTTC. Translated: CASSLGRDRGGVDDGYTF. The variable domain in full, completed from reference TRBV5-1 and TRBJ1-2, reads KAGVTQTPRYLIKTRGQQVTLSCSPISGHRSVSWYQQTPGQGLQFLFEYFSETQRNKGNFPGRFSGRQFSNSRSEMNVSTLELGDSALYLCASSLGRDRGGVDDGYTFGSGTRLTVV.

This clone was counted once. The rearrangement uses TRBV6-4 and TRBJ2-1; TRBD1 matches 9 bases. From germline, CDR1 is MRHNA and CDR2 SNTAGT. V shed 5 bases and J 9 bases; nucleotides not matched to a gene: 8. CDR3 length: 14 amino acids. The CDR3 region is CASSRGQGSSEQFF. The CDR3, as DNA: TGTGCCAGCAGTAGGGGACAGGGATCCAGTGAGCAGTTCTTC.

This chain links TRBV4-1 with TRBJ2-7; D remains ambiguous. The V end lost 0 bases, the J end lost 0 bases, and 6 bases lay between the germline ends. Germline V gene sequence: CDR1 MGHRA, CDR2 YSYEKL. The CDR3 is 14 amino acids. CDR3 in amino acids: CASSQERYSYEQYF. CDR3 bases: TGCGCCAGCAGCCAAGAGAGGTACTCCTACGAGCAGTACTTC.

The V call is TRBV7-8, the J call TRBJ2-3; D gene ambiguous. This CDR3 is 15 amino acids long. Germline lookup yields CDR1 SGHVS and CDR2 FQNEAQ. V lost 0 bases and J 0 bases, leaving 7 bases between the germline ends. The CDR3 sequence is CASSLARFSTDTQYF. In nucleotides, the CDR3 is TGTGCCAGCAGCTTAGCTCGGTTTAGCACAGATACGCAGTATTTT.

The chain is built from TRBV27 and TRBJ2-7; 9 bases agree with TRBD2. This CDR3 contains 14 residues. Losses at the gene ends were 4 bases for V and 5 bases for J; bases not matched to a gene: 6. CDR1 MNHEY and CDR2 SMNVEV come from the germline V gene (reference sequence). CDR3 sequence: CASSSTSGGHEQYF. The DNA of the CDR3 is TGTGCCAGCAGTTCGACTAGCGGAGGGCACGAGCAGTACTTC.

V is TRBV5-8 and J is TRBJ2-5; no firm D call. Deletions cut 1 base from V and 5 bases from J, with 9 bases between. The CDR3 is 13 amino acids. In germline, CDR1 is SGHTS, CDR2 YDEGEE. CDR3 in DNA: TGTGCCAGCAGCTTGTCCGGTAGTGAGACCCAGTACTTC. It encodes CASSLSGSETQYF. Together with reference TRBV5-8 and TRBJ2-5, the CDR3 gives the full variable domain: EAGVTQSPTHLIKTRGQQATLRCSPISGHTSVYWYQQALGLGLQFLLWYDEGEERNRGNFPPRFSGRQFPNYSSELNVNALELEDSALYLCASSLSGSETQYFGPGTRLLVL.

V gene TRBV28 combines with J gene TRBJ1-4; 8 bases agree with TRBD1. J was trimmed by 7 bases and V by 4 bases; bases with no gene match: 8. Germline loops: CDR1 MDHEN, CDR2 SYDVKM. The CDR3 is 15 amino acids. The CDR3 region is CASSSPGGEGEKLFF. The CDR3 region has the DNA TGTGCCAGCAGTTCCCCAGGGGGCGAGGGTGAAAAACTGTTTTTT.

CDR3 DNA: TGTGCCAGCAGCTTGTCTGGCAGGGTGGTTTACGAGCAGTACTTC. This encodes CASSLSGRVVYEQYF. The rearrangement joins TRBV5-4 to TRBJ2-7; maybe TRBD1 (5 bases). Germline CDR1 is SGHNT and CDR2 is YYREEE (reference sequence). V was clipped by 1 base and J by 4 bases, with 15 bases between them. This CDR3 contains 15 residues.

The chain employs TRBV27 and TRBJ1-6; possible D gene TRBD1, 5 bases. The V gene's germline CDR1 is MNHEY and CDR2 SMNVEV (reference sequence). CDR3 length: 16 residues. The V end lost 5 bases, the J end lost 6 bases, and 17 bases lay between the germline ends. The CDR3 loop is CASSPKVRQSNSPLHF. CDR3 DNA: TGTGCCAGCAGTCCGAAAGTTCGACAGTCTAATTCACCCCTCCACTTT.

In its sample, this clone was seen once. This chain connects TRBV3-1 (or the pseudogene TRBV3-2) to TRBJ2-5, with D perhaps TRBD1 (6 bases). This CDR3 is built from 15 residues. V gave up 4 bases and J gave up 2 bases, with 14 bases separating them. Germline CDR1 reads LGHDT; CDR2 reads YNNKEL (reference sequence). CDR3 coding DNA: TGTGCCAGCAGCCTGATAGGACAGTCGCAAGAGACCCAGTACTTC. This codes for CASSLIGQSQETQYF.

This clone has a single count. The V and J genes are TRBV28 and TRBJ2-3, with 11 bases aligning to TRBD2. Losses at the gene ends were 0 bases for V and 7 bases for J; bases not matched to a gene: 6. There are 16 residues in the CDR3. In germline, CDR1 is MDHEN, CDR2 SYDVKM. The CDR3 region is CASSLWTLAGAHTQYF. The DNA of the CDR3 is TGTGCCAGCAGTTTATGGACACTAGCGGGAGCTCATACGCAGTATTTT.

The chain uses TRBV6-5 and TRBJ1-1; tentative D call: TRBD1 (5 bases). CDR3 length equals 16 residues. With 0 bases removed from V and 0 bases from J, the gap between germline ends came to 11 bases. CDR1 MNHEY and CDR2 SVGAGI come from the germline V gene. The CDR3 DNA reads TGTGCCAGCAGTTACTCGGTACGGGGGGTGAACACTGAAGCTTTCTTT. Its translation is CASSYSVRGVNTEAFF.

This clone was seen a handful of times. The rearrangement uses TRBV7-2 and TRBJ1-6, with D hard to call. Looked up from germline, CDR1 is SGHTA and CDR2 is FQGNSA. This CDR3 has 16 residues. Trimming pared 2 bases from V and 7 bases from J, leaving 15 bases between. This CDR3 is CASSLMAPRENSPLHF. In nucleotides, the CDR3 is TGTGCCAGCAGCTTAATGGCACCGAGGGAGAATTCACCCCTCCACTTT.

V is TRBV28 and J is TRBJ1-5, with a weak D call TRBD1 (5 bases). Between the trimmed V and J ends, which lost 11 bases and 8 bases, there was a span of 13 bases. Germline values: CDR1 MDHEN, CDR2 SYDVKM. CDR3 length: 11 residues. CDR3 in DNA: TGTGCCGCCGGCGGGGCAAAGCCCCAGCATTTT. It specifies CAAGGAKPQHF. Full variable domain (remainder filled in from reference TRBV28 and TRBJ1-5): DVKVTQSSRYLVKRTGEKVFLECVQDMDHENMFWYRQDPGLGLRLIYFSYDVKMKEKGDIPEGYSVSREKKERFSLILESASTNQTSMYLCAAGGAKPQHFGDGTRLSIL.

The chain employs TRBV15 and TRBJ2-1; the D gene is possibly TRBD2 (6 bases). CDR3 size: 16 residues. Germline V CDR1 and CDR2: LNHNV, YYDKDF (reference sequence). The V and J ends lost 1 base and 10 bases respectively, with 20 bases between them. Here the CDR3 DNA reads TGTGCCACCAGCAGAGGTTACTTGGGACTCCACCGGGAGCAGTTCTTC. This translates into CATSRGYLGLHREQFF.

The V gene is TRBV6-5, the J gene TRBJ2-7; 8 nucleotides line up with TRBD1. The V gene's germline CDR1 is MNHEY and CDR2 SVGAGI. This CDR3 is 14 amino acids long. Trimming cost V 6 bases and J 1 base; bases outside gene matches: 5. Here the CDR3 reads CASSGRTGSYEQYF. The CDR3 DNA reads TGTGCCAGCAGCGGCCGGACAGGGTCCTACGAGCAGTACTTC.

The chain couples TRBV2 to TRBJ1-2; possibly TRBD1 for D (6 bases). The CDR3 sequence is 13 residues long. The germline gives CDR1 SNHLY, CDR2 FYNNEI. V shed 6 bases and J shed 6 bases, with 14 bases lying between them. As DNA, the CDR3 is TGTGCCAGCAGAAACAACAGGGACCATGGCTACACCTTC. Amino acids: CASRNNRDHGYTF. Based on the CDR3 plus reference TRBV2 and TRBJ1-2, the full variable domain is EPEVTQTPSHQVTQMGQEVILRCVPISNHLYFYWYRQILGQKVEFLVSFYNNEISEKSEIFDDQFSVERPDGSNFTLKIRSTKLEDSAMYFCASRNNRDHGYTFGSGTRLTVV.

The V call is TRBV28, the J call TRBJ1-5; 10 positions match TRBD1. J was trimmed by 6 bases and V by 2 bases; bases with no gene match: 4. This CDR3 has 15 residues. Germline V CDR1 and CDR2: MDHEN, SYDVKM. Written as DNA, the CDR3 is TGTGCCAGCAGTTTACAGGGACAGGGGCCTCAGCCCCAGCATTTT. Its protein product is CASSLQGQGPQPQHF.

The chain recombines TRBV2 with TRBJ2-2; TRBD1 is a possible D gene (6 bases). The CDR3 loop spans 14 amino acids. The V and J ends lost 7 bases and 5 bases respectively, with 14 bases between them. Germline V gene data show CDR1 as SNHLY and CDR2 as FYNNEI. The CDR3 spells CASTVLQGTGELFF. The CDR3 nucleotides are TGTGCCAGCACCGTTTTACAGGGAACCGGGGAGCTGTTTTTT.

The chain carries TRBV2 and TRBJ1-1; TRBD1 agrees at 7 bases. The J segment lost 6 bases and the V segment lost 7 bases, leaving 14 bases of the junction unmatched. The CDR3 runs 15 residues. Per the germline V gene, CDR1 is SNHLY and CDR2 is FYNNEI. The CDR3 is CASTFDRVKKAEAFF. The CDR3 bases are TGTGCCAGCACTTTTGACAGGGTCAAAAAAGCTGAAGCTTTCTTT. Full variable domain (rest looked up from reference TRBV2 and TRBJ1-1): EPEVTQTPSHQVTQMGQEVILRCVPISNHLYFYWYRQILGQKVEFLVSFYNNEISEKSEIFDDQFSVERPDGSNFTLKIRSTKLEDSAMYFCASTFDRVKKAEAFFGQGTRLTVV.

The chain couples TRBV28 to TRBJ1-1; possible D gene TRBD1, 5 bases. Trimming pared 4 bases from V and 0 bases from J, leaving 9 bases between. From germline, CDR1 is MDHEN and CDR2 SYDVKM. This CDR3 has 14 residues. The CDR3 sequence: CASSSGGMNTEAFF. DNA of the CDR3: TGTGCCAGCAGTTCCGGGGGGATGAACACTGAAGCTTTCTTT.

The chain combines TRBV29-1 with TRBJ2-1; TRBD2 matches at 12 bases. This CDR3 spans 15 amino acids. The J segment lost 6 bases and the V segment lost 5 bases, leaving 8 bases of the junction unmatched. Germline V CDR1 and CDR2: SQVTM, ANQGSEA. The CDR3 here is CSVRLAGDVSNEQFF. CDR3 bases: TGCAGCGTTAGACTAGCGGGAGACGTAAGCAATGAGCAGTTCTTC.

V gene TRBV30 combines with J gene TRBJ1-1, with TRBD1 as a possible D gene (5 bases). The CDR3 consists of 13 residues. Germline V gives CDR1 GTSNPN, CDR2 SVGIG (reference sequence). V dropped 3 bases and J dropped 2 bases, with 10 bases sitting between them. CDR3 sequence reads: CAWRRTPNTEAFF. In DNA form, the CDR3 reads TGTGCCTGGAGGCGGACACCCAACACTGAAGCTTTCTTT.

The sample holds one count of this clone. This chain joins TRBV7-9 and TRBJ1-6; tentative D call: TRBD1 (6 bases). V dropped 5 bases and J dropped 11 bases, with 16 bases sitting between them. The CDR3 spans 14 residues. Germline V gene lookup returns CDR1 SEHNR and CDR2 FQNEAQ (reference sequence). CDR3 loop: CASSLRQEQTPLHF. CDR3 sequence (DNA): TGTGCCAGCAGCCTTCGACAGGAACAGACACCCCTCCACTTT.